Described below is a single T cell receptor beta chain sequence and its context. The data stem from a study of tumor and adjacent non-tumor tissue in lung cancer. The template was RNA from unsorted bulk tissue. This non-tumor lung sample came from over 3 cm beyond the tumor edge. Germline assignment: CDR1 SGHNT and CDR2 YYREEE (reference sequence). The V and J ends lost 1 base and 16 bases, in that order; junction bases with no gene match: 16. The CDR3 totals 15 residues. A modified ARM-PCR protocol with three rounds of nested PCR amplified TCRbeta. TCRdb fed the multiplex PCR reads into MiXCR, producing one record per CDR3 protein. The sample lists approximately 82,000 distinct CDR3 sequences, over 60% occurring once.

Input material: distant non-tumor lung tissue. The clonotype was recovered from a man in his sixties or seventies with non-small cell lung cancer. The genes are TRBV5-4 and TRBJ2-1; 8 bases map to TRBD1. The CDR3 loop is CASSLYAGGMNVQFF. The CDR3 DNA sequence: TGTGCCAGCAGCTTGTACGCAGGGGGCATGAATGTGCAATTCTTC.